A selection of T cell receptor beta chains follows, all from one sample in a study of control samples from healthy donors and cancer patients. Some clones are missing from TCRdb's copy, which holds only in-frame ones; the method was immunoSEQ multiplex PCR. The profile shows approximately 220,000 clones, just under 95% of them singletons. Source material: blood. The receptors were gathered from a middle-aged man in good health. Each CDR3 is given with its conserved first and last residue. A D gene is named only where the DNA matches it firmly. For some rows the clone size is stated as once, few or many, or as a class when expanded; others skip it.

j_call clone_size d_call v_call cdr3_nt cdr3_aa
TRBJ2-4 - - TRBV2 TGTGCCAGCAGTTACAGTGACCAAAACATTCAGTACTTC CASSYSDQNIQYF
TRBJ2-3 - - TRBV28 TGTGCCAGCAGTGGCGGGACACTCGGCACAGATACGCAGTATTTT CASSGGTLGTDTQYF
TRBJ1-1 - TRBD1 TRBV24-1 TGTGCCACCATGAGGGACAGTAACACTGAAGCTTTCTTT CATMRDSNTEAFF
TRBJ1-3 - - TRBV11-2 TGTGCCAGCAGCTTAATGGCTGGCGGAAACACCATATATTTT CASSLMAGGNTIYF
TRBJ2-3 - TRBD1 TRBV19 TGTGCCAGTAGTAACAGGGGTGGGGATACGCAGTATTTT CASSNRGGDTQYF
TRBJ2-7 - - TRBV4-3 TGCGCCAGCAGCCAAGTGGGGGGGGGACAGGAAGGCTCCTACGAGCAGTACTTC CASSQVGGGQEGSYEQYF
TRBJ2-7 - TRBD1 TRBV18 TGTGCCAGCTCCCGGGACAGCTCCTACGAGCAGTACTTC CASSRDSSYEQYF
TRBJ1-5 - - TRBV19 TGTGCCAGTAGAGGACAGACTGGCAATCAGCCCCAGCATTTT CASRGQTGNQPQHF
TRBJ2-7 - - TRBV29-1 TGCAGCGTTGCAGACTGGCGAAACGAGCAGTACTTC CSVADWRNEQYF
TRBJ1-2 - - TRBV3-1/TRBV3-2 TGTGCCAGCAGCCAAGATTTCGGTCTAGTGGGCACCCCCAATCCCAACTATGGCTACACCTTC CASSQDFGLVGTPNPNYGYTF
TRBJ1-2 - - TRBV10-3 TGTGCCATCAGTGACACTAACTATGGCTACACCTTC CAISDTNYGYTF
TRBJ2-3 - - TRBV5-1 TGCGCCAGCAGCTTTGAATATGGGACAATCCAGGGCCCAGATACGCAGTATTTT CASSFEYGTIQGPDTQYF
TRBJ2-1 - - TRBV27 TGTGCCAGCAGTTTGGAAGCGTCCCGACCCTACAATGAGCAGTTCTTC CASSLEASRPYNEQFF
TRBJ1-6 once - TRBV6-5 TGTGCCAGCAGTTACTCTGAGACCTTTAATTCACCCCTCCACTTT CASSYSETFNSPLHF
TRBJ2-5 - - TRBV6-6 TGTGCCAGCAGTTATCGCGTCGAAGAGACCCAGTACTTC CASSYRVEETQYF
TRBJ2-7 - - TRBV27 TGTGCCAGCAGTCCAGATAGGCTGCTCTACGAGCAGTACTTC CASSPDRLLYEQYF
TRBJ2-1 - - TRBV6-2/TRBV6-3 TGTGCCAGCAGTTACCGGCGGAGGACCGAGAATGAGCAGTTCTTC CASSYRRRTENEQFF
TRBJ1-1 once TRBD1 TRBV28 TGTGCCAGCACCAAGGGGGCCGCTACGTTTGGTGGGGCTTTCTTT CASTKGAATFGGAFF
TRBJ1-2 - - TRBV5-1 TGCGCCAGCAGCTCCCTCGGCTATGGCTACACCTTC CASSSLGYGYTF
TRBJ2-1 - - TRBV20-1 TGCAGTGCTAGTGGGGCCGCAATTACCTCGCACAATGAGCAGTTCTTC CSASGAAITSHNEQFF
TRBJ2-6 - TRBD1 TRBV2 TGTGCCAGCCAGAGGGACAGGGTATCCTCTGGGGCCAACGTCCTGACTTTC CASQRDRVSSGANVLTF
TRBJ1-2 - - TRBV11-2 TGTGCCAGCAGCTTATTAAAGGGTGGGGCCAGGGAAGGCTACACCTTC CASSLLKGGAREGYTF
TRBJ2-7 - - TRBV18 TGTGCCAGCTCACCACCGACCCCAGGGAGCTACGAGCAGTACTTC CASSPPTPGSYEQYF
TRBJ2-6 - TRBD1 TRBV5-6 TGTGCCAGCAGCTCCGGGACAGGGACTATCTCTGGGGCCAACGTCCTGACTTTC CASSSGTGTISGANVLTF
TRBJ1-3 - - TRBV5-1 TGCGCCAGCAGCTTGAAATCCAGCGGGGGAACGGGAAACACCATATATTTT CASSLKSSGGTGNTIYF
TRBJ1-3 - - TRBV30 TGTGCCTGGAGTGTTAAAGGGTTGTTTGGAAACACCATATATTTT CAWSVKGLFGNTIYF
TRBJ2-5 - - TRBV5-1 TGCGCCAGCAGCTTGGGCTACATCCAAGAGACCCTGTACTTC CASSLGYIQETLYF